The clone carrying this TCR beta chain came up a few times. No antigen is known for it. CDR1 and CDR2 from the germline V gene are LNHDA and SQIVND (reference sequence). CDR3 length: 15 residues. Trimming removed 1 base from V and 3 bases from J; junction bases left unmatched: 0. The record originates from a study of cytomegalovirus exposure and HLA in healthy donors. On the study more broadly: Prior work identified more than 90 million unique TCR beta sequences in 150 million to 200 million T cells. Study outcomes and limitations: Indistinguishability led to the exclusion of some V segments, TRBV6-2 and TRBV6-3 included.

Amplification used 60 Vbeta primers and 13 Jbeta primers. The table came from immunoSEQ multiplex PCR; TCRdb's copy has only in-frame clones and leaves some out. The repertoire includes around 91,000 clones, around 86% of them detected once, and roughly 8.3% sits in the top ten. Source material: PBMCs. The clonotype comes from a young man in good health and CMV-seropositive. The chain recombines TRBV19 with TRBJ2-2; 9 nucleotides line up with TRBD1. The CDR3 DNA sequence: TGTGCCAGTAGTATAGGGGACAGGGACACCGGGGAGCTGTTTTTT. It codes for CASSIGDRDTGELFF.